This record looks at one TCR beta chain sequence and its context. The antigen is not known. The data originate from a study of shared clonotypes between healthy human individuals. The germline V gene has CDR1 LNHDA and CDR2 SQIVND (reference sequence). The V end lost 3 bases, the J end lost 5 bases, and 23 bases lay between the germline ends. The CDR3 is 18 residues long. Findings and caveats of the study: Memory subsets generally showed smaller estimated richness than naive subsets did.

CD8 cells regarded as naive lacked CD45RO, were positively chosen for CCR7, and omitted terminally differentiated effector memory CD45RA+ cells. Deep was the level used in running the assay. Some clones are missing from TCRdb's copy, which holds only in-frame ones; the method was immunoSEQ multiplex PCR. The sample records about 2,100,000 clones, about 93% being singletons. The V and J genes are TRBV19 and TRBJ2-1; D is possibly TRBD1 or TRBD2 (5 bases each). The material sequenced was naive CD8+ T cells from PBMCs. This TCR came from a man between 18 and 29 years old in good health. Some clones in this sample may be carry-over from other donors' samples. CDR3 coding DNA: TGTGCCAGTAGTATGGACGGGACCACTTCACTCCTTGACAATGAGCAGTTCTTC. Protein product: CASSMDGTTSLLDNEQFF.